This paragraph reports one T cell receptor (beta chain). Which antigen it targets is not known. The sample holds no much larger clone one base away, and base qualities are not on file. This specimen comes from a study of Ad26.COV2.S vaccination and SARS-CoV-2 variants (dated by TCRdb to the early 2020s). Regarding the complete study: Donors in the vaccine arm were drawn from COV1001, a multicentre, randomized, double-blind, placebo-controlled phase I-IIa trial testing Ad26.COV2.S in healthy adults. Sequencing of the TCRbeta repertoire served to evaluate the specificity and breadth of SARS-CoV-2-reactive T cell receptors following Ad26.COV2.S vaccination. Participants in the trial were split at random into five groups of five each, receiving low-dose or high-dose Ad26.COV2.S once or twice, or else placebo on both occasions. Ad26.COV2.S was given intramuscularly at 5x10^10 or 1x10^11 viral particles, as a single shot or as two shots 56 days apart. Blinding of investigators to trial group allocation was maintained during experiments and outcome assessment. A total of approximately 30 samples were included in the TCR-sequenced set, comprising roughly 19 Ad26.COV2.S vaccine recipients, 5 placebo recipients and 8 SARS-CoV-2 convalescent individuals.

The sample's treatment or condition label, decoded: about 20 received Ad26.COV2.S at low or high dose, single or two shots; about five received placebo; per-sample allocation not given. For vaccine and placebo recipients, repertoires were sequenced using samples collected on day 63 after the first injection. Between 29 July and 7 August 2020, Cohort 1b enrolled fewer than 30 adults aged 18-55 years at one site in Boston, USA. Ad26.COV2.S was a replication-incompetent adenovirus type 26 vector that expressed a prefusion-stabilized SARS-CoV-2 spike protein derived from the original Wuhan strain. The immunoSEQ Assay was the method used to sequence TCRbeta CDR3 regions. After extraction, genomic DNA underwent amplification by bias-controlled multiplex PCR, followed by high-throughput sequencing. On the authors' methods: Collapsing and filtering of sequences were performed to quantify the absolute abundance of each unique TCRbeta CDR3 region. T cell fraction was estimated by normalizing TCRbeta template counts to usable DNA, with usable DNA measured through amplification of reference genes found in all nucleated cells. Repertoire TCRs were annotated as SARS-CoV-2-specific when V gene, CDR3 amino acid sequence and J gene were exactly matched to a known reactive TCR set. The reference SARS-CoV-2 TCR set was obtained from MIRA and was filtered for enrichment in COVID-19-positive ImmuneCODE repertoires, whereby public or cross-reactive TCRs were removed. Based on the MIRA antigens, annotated TCRs were further analysed at the level of specific ORF or position within ORF. Depth was the summed frequency of annotated unique rearrangements, while breadth was defined as annotated unique rearrangements over total unique productive rearrangements. Two-sided Wilcoxon rank-sum tests were applied when comparing TCR breadth between groups. The table comes from immuneACCESS by way of TCRdb, which keeps in-frame sequences with V and J called. Part of the clones is missing from these tables; in studies checked, under half for an unresolved V gene and the rest for unknown reasons. V, J and clone size are taken as reported in that table, and D and trimming were inferred from the DNA itself. For this sample there are over 250,000 clones; approximately 87% appear just once. The biggest ten clones account for roughly 3.5% of the sample.

The paper as a whole reports these results and caveats: Ad26.COV2.S recipients had higher spike-specific TCR breadth than placebo recipients (P = 0.0014). After vaccination, substantial breadth of spike-specific CD8+ and CD4+ T cell responses was reported. The study lacked the statistical power to compare responses across vaccine doses or regimens. It was noted by the authors that total T cell responses may have been underestimated by the TCR breadth and depth analyses. Vaccine and placebo recipients had similar non-spike TCR breadth, a finding consistent with the vaccine containing only spike.

The germline V gene encodes CDR1 MNHEY and CDR2 SMNVEV (reference sequence). Including cysteine and phenylalanine, the CDR3 has 19 amino acids. Left in the record is the CDR3 DNA by itself, 57 bases read in frame from the first base. V is pruned by 7 bases and J by 0 bases, leaving 18 bases of the junction without a gene match. Sequenced material: peripheral blood, taken in a trial of Ad26.COV2.S vaccine versus placebo. This sequence originates from a person between 18 and 59 years old who received the Ad26.COV2.S COVID-19 vaccine or a placebo. The chain uses TRBV27 and TRBJ1-3, and 7 bases in between align with TRBD1. The DNA reads TGTGCCAGCAACCCCGACATAGGGACAGCCTACCTCTCTGGAAACACCATATATTTT. Translated, it reads CASNPDIGTAYLSGNTIYF.